This TCR beta chain was recorded in a study of blood T cells in healthy people across ages. V dropped 5 bases and J dropped 4; count of bases not matched to a gene: 6. Germline CDR1 reads SEHNR; CDR2 reads FQNEAQ (reference sequence). CDR3 length equals 16 residues. PCR was performed a second time for 7 to 11 cycles using a sample-barcoded 5' primer and a J-beta primer mix. TCRdb ran MiXCR on the 5' RACE reads and lists one entry per CDR3 protein. The table includes around 500,000 distinct CDR3 sequences, 25% to 35% detected once. This same sample was also part of a study on T cells of mothers and their children.

This sequence joins TRBV7-9 and TRBJ2-1; the match to TRBD2 covers 12 bases. This receptor was taken from a boy between 2 and 10 years old in good health. Sequencing was performed on blood. CDR3 sequence reads: CASSPRLAGDYNEQFF. The DNA of the CDR3 is TGTGCCAGCAGCCCCCGACTAGCGGGAGATTACAATGAGCAGTTCTTC.